This entry features one T cell receptor (beta chain) sequence. The antigen remains unidentified. This entry comes from a study of T-cell memory formation after mild COVID-19. About the study: Clustering of TCRs was largely donor specific.

Barcoded TCR alpha and TCR beta cDNA libraries with UMIs came from 5'RACE using constant-segment primers. A single record per CDR3 protein comes from TCRdb applying MiXCR to the 5' RACE reads. The sample has about 200,000 distinct CDR3 sequences; more than 8% are singletons. This CDR3 spans 15 amino acids. The ends lost 5 bases at V and 3 bases at J; junction bases unmatched: 6. The germline gives CDR1 SGHAT, CDR2 FQDESV (reference sequence). Whole-study findings and limits: Balance between CD4 and CD8 was seen in clones contracting day 15 to 85, and a CD4+ lean was seen in later expanders. Pre-infection memory contained some responding clones, which suggested that cross-reactive memory had joined.

The sequence was obtained from a young man who had mild COVID-19 (a few samples of this study predate the infection). Cell type and time point are not known. The sequenced material came from PBMCs or a T cell subset sorted from them (not recorded which). The rearrangement joins TRBV11-1 to TRBJ2-1, with 8 positions matching TRBD1. DNA of the CDR3: TGTGCCAGCAGCCGGACAGGGAACTTCTACAATGAGCAGTTCTTC. This sequence encodes CASSRTGNFYNEQFF.